What follows are 24 T cell receptor beta chains derived from one specimen sequenced in a study of blood T cells in healthy people across ages. A second about 7 to 11 cycle PCR used barcoded and J-beta primers. TCRdb used MiXCR to reprocess the 5' RACE reads, holding one entry per CDR3 protein. The profile covers over a million distinct CDR3 sequences, with around 55% appearing a single time and under 8.5% taken by the ten largest. Sequenced input: blood. The receptors were gathered from a man younger than 35 in good health.

This clonotype appeared a single time. The chain employs TRBV20-1 and TRBJ2-3, with 9 bases lining up with TRBD2. CDR1 DFQATT and CDR2 SNEGSKA come from the germline V gene (reference sequence). V lost 6 bases to trimming and J lost 2 bases; unmatched junction nucleotides: 6. The CDR3 spans 14 residues. CDR3 nucleotides: TGCAGTGCGGAGCGGGAGGTGAACACAGATACGCAGTATTTT. This sequence encodes CSAEREVNTDTQYF.

The chain recombines TRBV7-9 with TRBJ2-3, with 8 nucleotides matching TRBD2. J gave up 4 bases and V 2 bases, and 8 bases lay outside the gene matches. The CDR3 runs to 16 residues. Germline loops: CDR1 SEHNR, CDR2 FQNEAQ (reference sequence). The CDR3 here is CASSLRAGAGADTQYF. The DNA of the CDR3 is TGTGCCAGCAGCTTACGAGCGGGAGCGGGGGCAGATACGCAGTATTTT. Filled out from reference TRBV7-9 and TRBJ2-3, the complete variable domain reads DTGVSQNPRHKITKRGQNVTFRCDPISEHNRLYWYRQTLGQGPEFLTYFQNEAQLEKSRLLSDRFSAERPKGSFSTLEIQRTEQGDSAMYLCASSLRAGAGADTQYFGPGTRLTVL.

This clonotype has a handful of counts. The chain combines TRBV4-3 with TRBJ1-2; 7 bases match TRBD1. CDR3 length equals 14 residues. The germline V gene encodes CDR1 LGHNA and CDR2 YSLEER. V dropped 0 bases and J dropped 3; count of bases not matched to a gene: 1. The CDR3 reads CASSQDQGDYGYTF. The CDR3 DNA sequence: TGCGCCAGCAGCCAAGACCAGGGGGACTATGGCTACACCTTC.

This clonotype was found a few times. The V and J genes are TRBV29-1 and TRBJ2-7, with D unclear. The CDR3 has 13 residues. The V and J ends lost 4 bases and 0 bases respectively, with 10 bases between them. Germline CDR1 reads SQVTM; CDR2 reads ANQGSEA. The DNA of the CDR3 is TGCAGCGTTGCAGCAAGCCTCTCCTACGAGCAGTACTTC. Protein product: CSVAASLSYEQYF.

This chain connects TRBV6-6 to TRBJ2-6, with TRBD1 matching 7 bases. V shed 6 bases and J 2 bases; nucleotides not matched to a gene: 4. Germline V gene lookup returns CDR1 MNHNY and CDR2 SVGAGI (reference sequence). The CDR3 length is 15 residues. The CDR3 protein is CASRSQGTGANVLTF. The CDR3 bases are TGTGCCAGCAGGTCACAGGGGACTGGGGCCAACGTCCTGACTTTC.

This clonotype has a handful of counts. This sequence joins TRBV24-1 and TRBJ2-1; a weak D match, TRBD2 (5 bases). The CDR3 totals 13 residues. V was cut by 3 bases and J by 6 bases, with 8 bases left in between. Germline V CDR1 and CDR2: KGHDR, SFDVKD. DNA of the CDR3: TGTGCCACCAGTGATCTCCTAGCCAATGAGCAGTTCTTC. Residues: CATSDLLANEQFF.

The genes are TRBV10-3 and TRBJ2-7, with 8 nucleotides matching TRBD2. CDR3 size: 14 residues. Germline CDR1 ENHRY, CDR2 SYGVKD. V lost 10 bases and J lost 0; bases outside the gene matches: 8. CDR3 region: CATSPGGPSYEQYF. The CDR3 nucleotides are TGTGCCACTTCTCCGGGAGGGCCCTCCTACGAGCAGTACTTC.

This clonotype was observed a single time. This chain connects TRBV12-3 or TRBV12-4 to TRBJ2-7; possible D gene TRBD1, 8 bases. The V gene lost 8 bases and the J gene lost 0 bases, with 14 bases spanning the gap. This CDR3 has 14 amino acids. The CDR3 region has the DNA TGTGCCAGCGGGGGGGACAGGAGCTCCTACGAGCAGTACTTC. Its protein product is CASGGDRSSYEQYF.

The chain links TRBV3-1 to TRBJ2-5, with 8 bases identical to TRBD2. V trimming: 7 bases; J trimming: 4 bases; junction bases outside the gene matches: 5. Germline V lookup: CDR1 LGHDT, CDR2 YNNKEL (reference sequence). The CDR3 extends over 13 amino acids. The DNA for the CDR3 is TGTGCCAGCAAGGCGGGAGGCACAGAGACCCAGTACTTC. Encoded protein: CASKAGGTETQYF.

The chain recombines TRBV3-1 with TRBJ2-5; 7 positions agree with TRBD1. Germline CDR1 reads LGHDT; CDR2 reads YNNKEL (reference sequence). The V and J ends lost 0 bases and 4 bases, in that order; junction bases with no gene match: 17. The CDR3 is 19 amino acids. This CDR3 is CASSQEYSERQGIPETQYF. CDR3 bases: TGTGCCAGCAGCCAAGAATATTCCGAAAGACAGGGAATACCAGAGACCCAGTACTTC.

The genes are TRBV20-1 and TRBJ1-1; D gene unclear. V lost 5 bases and J 3 bases, leaving 13 bases between the germline ends. The CDR3 contains 13 residues. CDR1 and CDR2 from the germline V gene are DFQATT and SNEGSKA (reference sequence). CDR3 in amino acids: CSAPDLGDTEAFF. DNA for the CDR3: TGCAGTGCTCCGGACCTCGGGGACACTGAAGCTTTCTTT.

This clonotype has more than one count but fewer than ten. A read error may produce the germline difference seen at one junction end. The V and J genes are TRBV27 and TRBJ2-7; maybe TRBD2 (6 bases). Germline V lookup: CDR1 MNHEY, CDR2 SMNVEV (reference sequence). The CDR3 contains 19 residues. This CDR3 reads CASSLALLPGSGSSYEQYF. The DNA of the CDR3 is TGTGCTAGCAGTTTAGCCCTCCTCCCTGGTAGCGGTAGCTCCTACGAGCAGTACTTC.

The rearrangement links TRBV4-2 to TRBJ2-7; 11 positions match TRBD1. Germline CDR1 LGHNA, CDR2 YNFKEQ. There are 17 residues in the CDR3. Trimming cost V 6 bases and J 5 bases; bases outside gene matches: 15. CDR3: CASSLSTGTGGFDEQYF. CDR3 nucleotide sequence: TGTGCCAGCAGTTTGAGTACGGGGACAGGGGGGTTCGACGAGCAGTACTTC.

The rearrangement uses TRBV4-1 and TRBJ2-7; D not resolved. CDR1 and CDR2 from the germline V gene are MGHRA and YSYEKL. This CDR3 is built from 17 residues. Trimming pared 4 bases from V and 1 base from J, leaving 20 bases between. The CDR3 bases are TGCGCCAGCAGCCCTCAAGAGGCTGGGTCCAAATCCTACGAGCAGTACTTC. Translating it yields CASSPQEAGSKSYEQYF.

The CDR3 nucleotides read TGCAGCGTTCTCGGACTAGCGGGGGATACTCAGTACTTC. Translated: CSVLGLAGDTQYF. V usage is TRBV29-1 and J usage is TRBJ2-5; 13 positions agree with TRBD2. This CDR3 region has 13 residues. Germline V gives CDR1 SQVTM, CDR2 ANQGSEA. The ends lost 5 bases at V and 11 bases at J; junction bases unmatched: 8.

V usage is TRBV10-3 and J usage is TRBJ2-7; 8 positions agree with TRBD2. This CDR3 contains 12 residues. Losses at the gene ends were 11 bases for V and 2 bases for J; bases not matched to a gene: 5. The V gene's germline CDR1 is ENHRY and CDR2 SYGVKD. CDR3: CAAGGNPYEQYF. Written as DNA, the CDR3 is TGTGCCGCGGGGGGAAACCCCTACGAGCAGTACTTC.

The chain recombines TRBV18 with TRBJ1-6; 10 bases align to TRBD1. The CDR3 runs 14 residues. Germline trimming cut 3 bases from V and 10 bases from J; bases unmatched to any gene: 3. CDR1 and CDR2 (germline): KGHSH, LQKENI. CDR3 in amino acids: CASSPGTGESPLHF. CDR3 DNA: TGTGCCAGCTCACCCGGGACAGGGGAATCACCCCTCCACTTT.

This clonotype is judged medium-sized. The rearrangement joins TRBV27 to TRBJ1-2, with D uncertain. The CDR3 is 13 amino acids. Germline values: CDR1 MNHEY, CDR2 SMNVEV (reference sequence). V lost 6 bases and J 0 bases, leaving 8 bases between the germline ends. CDR3 protein: CASSLGPNYGYTF. CDR3 bases: TGTGCCAGCAGCTTAGGGCCTAACTATGGCTACACCTTC.

This clonotype turned up a few times. V usage is TRBV27 and J usage is TRBJ2-7; possibly TRBD2 for D (6 bases). The germline V gene encodes CDR1 MNHEY and CDR2 SMNVEV (reference sequence). CDR3 size: 15 residues. Trimming stripped 4 bases from V and 2 bases from J, with 15 bases between. In DNA, the CDR3 is TGTGCCAGCAGTTCGAGCGGGTTCACCACCTACGAGCAGTACTTC. Residues: CASSSSGFTTYEQYF.

The chain links TRBV7-9 to TRBJ2-3; D ambiguous. The CDR3 is made up of 15 amino acids. Germline values: CDR1 SEHNR, CDR2 FQNEAQ (reference sequence). V was clipped by 4 bases and J by 4 bases, with 15 bases between them. CDR3 in DNA: TGTGCCAGCAGCTCCGACCAGGCAGTACCAGATACGCAGTATTTT. Translated, it gives CASSSDQAVPDTQYF.

The chain joins TRBV5-5 to TRBJ1-4; 7 nucleotides line up with TRBD1. After removal of 4 bases from V and 5 bases from J, the junction contained 8 bases not matched to a gene. Germline V gene sequence: CDR1 SGHKS, CDR2 YYEKEE (reference sequence). The length of the CDR3 is 15 residues. CDR3 loop: CASSEAGTANEKLFF. CDR3 coding DNA: TGTGCCAGCAGCGAGGCGGGGACAGCAAATGAAAAACTGTTTTTT.

This clonotype was picked up a small number of times. The chain has TRBV29-1 and TRBJ2-7; weak D call: TRBD1 (5 bases). V lost 0 bases and J 10 bases, leaving 19 bases between the germline ends. This CDR3 has 14 residues. Germline CDR1 reads SQVTM; CDR2 reads ANQGSEA. The CDR3 here is CSVEDLQGWMAQYF. In DNA form, the CDR3 reads TGCAGCGTTGAAGATCTTCAGGGCTGGATGGCCCAGTACTTC.

The chain carries TRBV7-9 and TRBJ2-3, with 12 nucleotides matching TRBD2. Per the germline V gene, CDR1 is SEHNR and CDR2 is FQNEAQ (reference sequence). The CDR3 is 17 residues long. V dropped 10 bases and J dropped 2; count of bases not matched to a gene: 13. CDR3 loop: CAIPSGRASPSTDTQYF. The CDR3 DNA follows: TGTGCCATCCCTAGCGGGAGGGCCTCACCTTCCACAGATACGCAGTATTTT.

The chain carries TRBV10-2 and TRBJ1-6; 7 bases are shared with TRBD1. V lost 3 bases to trimming and J lost 7 bases; unmatched junction nucleotides: 6. CDR1 WSHSY and CDR2 SAAADI come from the germline V gene. CDR3 length equals 15 residues. The CDR3: CASSERRQGNSPLHF. CDR3 DNA: TGCGCCAGCAGTGAACGGCGACAGGGCAATTCACCCCTCCACTTT.